This T cell receptor (beta chain) was sequenced during a study of T cells in Graves' hyperthyroidism and ophthalmopathy. What was amplified from RNA transcripts were TCR beta CDR3 regions. The HTBI primer set served for first-round RT-PCR of the TCR CDR3. TCRdb reprocessed the multiplex PCR reads with MiXCR, giving one entry per CDR3 protein. The data contain approximately 430,000 distinct CDR3 sequences, roughly 14% of them singletons. Germline CDR1 LNHNV, CDR2 YYDKDF (reference sequence). This CDR3 is built from 12 residues. V was cut by 8 bases and J by 4 bases, with 11 bases left in between. The chain links TRBV15 to TRBJ1-1; perhaps TRBD1 as D (5 bases). The clonotype was recovered from a man in his late teens or twenties with Graves' ophthalmopathy. The specimen was blood. The CDR3 sequence is CATGTGGTEAFF. CDR3 DNA: TGTGCCACCGGGACGGGGGGCACTGAAGCTTTCTTT.